The present T cell receptor beta chain was sequenced within a study of blood T cell repertoires in COVID-19. Clones were read by immunoSEQ multiplex PCR, and TCRdb kept only the in-frame ones, dropping some. The data contain roughly 100,000 clones, under 85% of them singletons. The V gene end was trimmed by 11 bases and the J gene end by 2 bases; junction bases not matched to a gene: 23. CDR1 MDHEN and CDR2 SYDVKM come from the germline V gene. This CDR3 comprises 19 residues. Material: peripheral blood. The V gene is TRBV28, the J gene TRBJ2-3; the match to TRBD1 covers 9 bases. This TCR was recovered from a woman aged 60 to 75 with acute or convalescent COVID-19. CDR3 region: CASNPGQGILGGFTDTQYF. DNA for the CDR3: TGTGCCTCGAATCCGGGACAGGGTATTTTAGGAGGGTTCACAGATACGCAGTATTTT.